The 31 T cell receptor beta chains below all came from one sample that was sequenced in a study of blood T cell repertoires in COVID-19. The data were produced by immunoSEQ multiplex PCR, yet TCRdb's version contains in-frame clones alone and is incomplete. The sample lists about 150,000 clones; more than 80% were seen once. The specimen sequenced was peripheral blood. The source of these receptors is a man between 65 and 85 years old with acute or convalescent COVID-19.

Only one count was recorded for this clone. Other DNA variants within this sample encode the same CDR3. The genes are TRBV6-5 and TRBJ2-7, with TRBD1 identical over 8 bases. V lost 6 bases and J lost 3; bases outside the gene matches: 7. The germline CDR1 and CDR2 sequences are MNHEY and SVGAGI. There are 14 residues in the CDR3. DNA for the CDR3: TGTGCCAGCAGCCCCGGGACAGGAGACTACGAGCAGTACTTC. It yields the protein CASSPGTGDYEQYF.

This clone appeared once. The genes are TRBV28 and TRBJ2-1; D perhaps matches TRBD2 (6 bases). The CDR3 has 11 amino acids. The V gene's germline CDR1 is MDHEN and CDR2 SYDVKM. V was trimmed by 7 bases and J by 10 bases, leaving 11 bases between them. DNA for the CDR3: TGTGCCAGCACCCTTCGGGGGGAGCAGTTCTTC. Translating gives CASTLRGEQFF.

The chain is built from TRBV2 and TRBJ1-2; D is perhaps TRBD1 (6 bases). This CDR3 contains 14 residues. V was cut by 4 bases and J by 4 bases, with 13 bases left in between. Germline-derived CDR1 and CDR2 are SNHLY and FYNNEI. The CDR3 sequence: CASSVFTGTYGYTF. DNA for the CDR3: TGTGCCAGCAGTGTTTTTACAGGGACCTATGGCTACACCTTC.

The chain couples TRBV3-1 (or the pseudogene TRBV3-2) to TRBJ1-1; 11 bases fit TRBD1. Germline CDR1 is LGHDT and CDR2 is YNNKEL (reference sequence). The CDR3 is made up of 14 amino acids. The ends lost 6 bases at V and 11 bases at J; junction bases unmatched: 11. The CDR3 protein is CASRPGTGGNVAFF. The CDR3 DNA sequence: TGTGCCAGCAGGCCCGGGACAGGGGGTAATGTGGCTTTCTTT.

The chain is built from TRBV28 and TRBJ1-4, with D perhaps TRBD1 (5 bases). The CDR3 runs 17 residues. The V end lost 4 bases, the J end lost 1 base, and 16 bases lay between the germline ends. Germline CDR1 is MDHEN and CDR2 is SYDVKM. The CDR3 coding sequence is TGTGCCAGCAGTTCTGGGTGGGGCGGTGGAACTAATGAAAAACTGTTTTTT. Protein product: CASSSGWGGGTNEKLFF.

DNA of the CDR3: TGCGCCAGCAGCTTGGTCTCGTCGTTATCGGGAGGGCCAGGTGAGCAGTTCTTC. Translating it yields CASSLVSSLSGGPGEQFF. The gene calls are TRBV5-1 and TRBJ2-1, with 8 bases aligning to TRBD2. Germline CDR1 is SGHRS and CDR2 is YFSETQ. The CDR3 extends over 18 amino acids. Unmatched junction bases numbered 17, after V lost 0 bases and J lost 9 bases.

CDR3: CASSSPRQLIYEQYF. For the CDR3, the DNA is TGTGCCAGCAGCTCCCCCAGACAGTTGATCTACGAGCAGTACTTC. This chain links TRBV7-9 with TRBJ2-7; the D gene is possibly TRBD1 (5 bases). Looked up from germline, CDR1 is SEHNR and CDR2 is FQNEAQ (reference sequence). Trimming removed 4 bases from V and 3 bases from J, with 16 bases in between. The CDR3 totals 15 residues.

The V gene is TRBV19, the J gene TRBJ2-2; 8 bases align to TRBD2. The germline V gene has CDR1 LNHDA and CDR2 SQIVND (reference sequence). The CDR3 spans 16 residues. V lost 3 bases to trimming and J lost 0 bases; unmatched junction nucleotides: 3. CDR3 residues: CASSIRSGANTGELFF. The DNA of the CDR3 is TGTGCCAGTAGTATTCGTAGCGGGGCGAACACCGGGGAGCTGTTTTTT.

This clone appeared a few times. This chain joins TRBV6-1 and TRBJ1-2; possible D gene TRBD1, 5 bases. The CDR3 is made up of 16 amino acids. Trimming pared 1 base from V and 4 bases from J, leaving 16 bases between. CDR1 is MNHNS, CDR2 SASEGT, per germline. CDR3 region: CASSEGVTVIAYGYTF. The CDR3 DNA reads TGTGCCAGCAGTGAAGGTGTGACAGTCATTGCCTATGGCTACACCTTC.

The chain links TRBV5-1 to TRBJ2-2, with D possibly matching TRBD1 (5 bases). The V gene's germline CDR1 is SGHRS and CDR2 YFSETQ. V lost 0 bases and J 2 bases, leaving 8 bases between the germline ends. The CDR3 extends over 15 amino acids. The DNA of the CDR3 is TGCGCCAGCAGCTTGGAGGGGCCTAACACCGGGGAGCTGTTTTTT. Protein product: CASSLEGPNTGELFF.

The chain combines TRBV11-2 with TRBJ2-7; maybe TRBD2 (5 bases). The germline CDR1 and CDR2 sequences are SGHAT and FQNNGV. The CDR3 sequence is 14 residues long. V was cut by 1 base and J by 7 bases, with 14 bases left in between. CDR3 DNA: TGTGCCAGCAGCTTAGGTACCGGGGATTCGGAGCAGTACTTC. It is translated as CASSLGTGDSEQYF.

V usage is TRBV10-3 and J usage is TRBJ1-2; no firm D call. Germline V gene sequence: CDR1 ENHRY, CDR2 SYGVKD. Trimming left V 6 bases short and J 1 base short, with 12 bases between. There are 14 residues in the CDR3. CDR3 nucleotide sequence: TGTGCCATCAGCTCAGGTGACCTTAACTATGGCTACACCTTC. The encoded protein is CAISSGDLNYGYTF.

This clone occurred a few times. The chain carries TRBV30 and TRBJ1-2; D perhaps matches TRBD1 (6 bases). The V gene's germline CDR1 is GTSNPN and CDR2 SVGIG (reference sequence). The V and J ends lost 2 bases and 4 bases respectively, with 14 bases between them. The CDR3 runs 14 residues. CDR3 loop: CAWSQGRGTYGYTF. The DNA for the CDR3 is TGTGCCTGGAGTCAAGGCAGGGGTACCTATGGCTACACCTTC.

This chain joins TRBV3-1 (or the pseudogene TRBV3-2) and TRBJ2-1; TRBD2 agrees at 13 bases. CDR1 and CDR2 from the germline V gene are LGHDT and YNNKEL (reference sequence). V lost 7 bases to trimming and J lost 4 bases; unmatched junction nucleotides: 7. The CDR3 has 16 residues. CDR3 in DNA: TGTGCCAGCACAATGGGACTAGCGGGAAATTACAATGAGCAGTTCTTC. Its protein product is CASTMGLAGNYNEQFF.

This clone was observed once. The chain is built from TRBV5-4 and TRBJ1-3; no firm D call. Looked up from germline, CDR1 is SGHNT and CDR2 is YYREEE (reference sequence). Trimming shortened V by 0 bases and J by 4 bases, and 5 bases separated the two germline ends. The length of the CDR3 is 13 residues. DNA of the CDR3: TGTGCCAGCAGCTTGGACCTAGGAAACACCATATATTTT. Protein sequence: CASSLDLGNTIYF.

The chain is built from TRBV24-1 and TRBJ2-1; 10 bases are a match to TRBD2. This CDR3 is built from 18 residues. Germline CDR1 reads KGHDR; CDR2 reads SFDVKD. V was pared by 3 bases and J by 0 bases, with 7 bases of the junction left unmatched. The CDR3 nucleotides read TGTGCCACCAGTGATACCCTAGCGGGAGACCCCTCCTACAATGAGCAGTTCTTC. Encoded protein: CATSDTLAGDPSYNEQFF.

DNA for the CDR3: TGCGCCAGCAGTCCTTCGGACAGGGGCGGCGAAAAACTGTTTTTT. Amino acids: CASSPSDRGGEKLFF. The V gene is TRBV5-1, the J gene TRBJ1-4, with TRBD1 matching over 9 bases. The CDR3 is made up of 15 amino acids. Germline V gene data show CDR1 as SGHRS and CDR2 as YFSETQ. The V and J ends lost 5 bases and 8 bases, in that order; junction bases with no gene match: 10.

This CDR3 reads CASSLIANDEQFF. As DNA, the CDR3 is TGTGCCAGCAGCTTAATCGCGAATGATGAGCAGTTCTTC. The chain uses TRBV7-8 and TRBJ2-1; D remains unclear. Germline lookup yields CDR1 SGHVS and CDR2 FQNEAQ. The CDR3 length is 13 residues. Trimming cost V 2 bases and J 8 bases, with 10 bases left between them.

The V call is TRBV5-1, the J call TRBJ2-5; tentatively, D is TRBD1 (8 bases). The CDR3 consists of 16 residues. V was clipped by 0 bases and J by 4 bases, with 16 bases between them. Per germline, CDR1 SGHRS and CDR2 YFSETQ. CDR3 coding DNA: TGCGCCAGCAGCTTGGGCTTGACAGGGGAGGGAGAGACCCAGTACTTC. Translating gives CASSLGLTGEGETQYF.

This chain uses TRBV6-1 with TRBJ1-1; 9 bases are a match to TRBD1. This CDR3 is 17 amino acids long. Germline CDR1 MNHNS, CDR2 SASEGT. Losses at the gene ends were 0 bases for V and 1 base for J; bases not matched to a gene: 6. CDR3 sequence (DNA): TGTGCCAGCAGTGAAGCTACAGGGGGCCTAGGGAACACTGAAGCTTTCTTT. This translates into CASSEATGGLGNTEAFF.

The chain has TRBV9 and TRBJ2-2; the match to TRBD2 covers 8 bases. Germline assignment: CDR1 SGDLS and CDR2 YYNGEE. The CDR3 covers 15 residues. V was clipped by 3 bases and J by 3 bases; unmatched bases: 4. CDR3 protein: CASSASGGDTGELFF. DNA of the CDR3: TGTGCCAGCAGCGCGAGCGGGGGAGACACCGGGGAGCTGTTTTTT.

The rearrangement uses TRBV19 and TRBJ1-1, with a possible D match to TRBD1 (6 bases). The ends were cut back, 5 bases at V and 1 base at J, with 8 bases in the middle. The germline gives CDR1 LNHDA, CDR2 SQIVND (reference sequence). This CDR3 spans 13 amino acids. The CDR3: CASSSRGNTEAFF. CDR3 DNA sequence: TGTGCCAGTAGTTCCAGGGGGAACACTGAAGCTTTCTTT.

The chain combines TRBV15 with TRBJ1-6; 7 bases are shared with TRBD1. This CDR3 is 14 amino acids long. Trimming cost V 3 bases and J 7 bases; bases outside gene matches: 3. Germline values: CDR1 LNHNV, CDR2 YYDKDF (reference sequence). Here the CDR3 DNA reads TGTGCCACCAGCAGGGGGACAGAGAATTCACCCCTCCACTTT. Translated: CATSRGTENSPLHF.

A few counts support this clone. The genes are TRBV19 and TRBJ1-2; 7 nucleotides line up with TRBD1. CDR3 size: 15 residues. In germline, CDR1 is LNHDA, CDR2 SQIVND (reference sequence). J lost 5 bases, V lost 6 bases, and 12 bases had no gene match. CDR3 sequence reads: CASSLGEGAKYGYTF. The CDR3 DNA follows: TGTGCCAGTAGCCTCGGCGAGGGGGCAAAATATGGCTACACCTTC.

V and J are TRBV5-1 and TRBJ2-7, with TRBD2 as a possible D gene (5 bases). The CDR3 extends over 13 amino acids. Germline assignment: CDR1 SGHRS and CDR2 YFSETQ. The V gene lost 0 bases and the J gene lost 4 bases, with 8 bases spanning the gap. The CDR3 region has the DNA TGCGCCAGCAGCTTGGTACGGGGATACGAGCAGTACTTC. It yields the protein CASSLVRGYEQYF.

The chain combines TRBV24-1 with TRBJ1-2; 7 bases fit TRBD1. The V and J ends lost 5 bases and 1 base, in that order; junction bases with no gene match: 6. The germline gives CDR1 KGHDR, CDR2 SFDVKD. The CDR3 has 15 amino acids. The CDR3 is CATSAGTASNYGYTF. CDR3 nucleotide sequence: TGTGCCACCAGTGCCGGGACAGCGAGTAACTATGGCTACACCTTC.

The gene calls are TRBV19 and TRBJ2-7, with D possibly TRBD2 on 5 matching bases. The V gene's germline CDR1 is LNHDA and CDR2 SQIVND (reference sequence). CDR3 length: 11 amino acids. Trimming stripped 3 bases from V and 5 bases from J, with 5 bases between. CDR3 sequence (DNA): TGTGCCAGTAGTATCGGGAACGAGCAGTACTTC. Residues: CASSIGNEQYF.

To note about this clone: This same CDR3 is encoded by further DNA sequences in the sample. The V and J genes are TRBV6-5 and TRBJ1-5, with D possibly TRBD1 on 6 matching bases. The CDR3 sequence is 13 residues long. The germline V gene has CDR1 MNHEY and CDR2 SVGAGI. Deletions cut 5 bases from V and 4 bases from J, with 9 bases between. This chain's CDR3 is CASSTQGNQPQHF. CDR3 nucleotide sequence: TGTGCCAGCAGTACACAGGGTAATCAGCCCCAGCATTTT.

This clone was recorded only once. The chain couples TRBV4-2 to TRBJ2-3; 10 nucleotides match TRBD2. This CDR3 is built from 17 residues. The trim removed 0 bases at V and 4 bases at J, leaving 7 bases unmatched. Looked up from germline, CDR1 is LGHNA and CDR2 is YNFKEQ. The CDR3 DNA reads TGTGCCAGCAGCCAAGATTTCACTAGCGGGAACGCAGATACGCAGTATTTT. Protein: CASSQDFTSGNADTQYF.

V is TRBV28 and J is TRBJ2-7; D is ambiguous. Germline CDR1 is MDHEN and CDR2 is SYDVKM. With 6 bases removed from V and 3 bases from J, the gap between germline ends came to 15 bases. The CDR3 spans 14 residues. The CDR3 DNA follows: TGTGCCAGCAGCCCCCAGGCCGGATACTACGAGCAGTACTTC. Protein product: CASSPQAGYYEQYF.

The chain is built from TRBV19 and TRBJ2-2; D gene uncertain. Trimming removed 7 bases at V and 2 bases at J, with 8 bases between. The germline gives CDR1 LNHDA, CDR2 SQIVND (reference sequence). The CDR3 has 13 amino acids. The CDR3 loop reads CASINTNTGELFF. The CDR3 region has the DNA TGTGCCAGTATCAACACCAACACCGGGGAGCTGTTTTTT.